This T cell receptor (beta chain) was identified during a study of T cell changes during pregnancy in multiple sclerosis. The CDR3 covers 15 residues. The V gene end was trimmed by 4 bases and the J gene end by 3 bases; junction bases not matched to a gene: 7. Germline CDR1 reads SGHRS; CDR2 reads YFSETQ. TCRdb's table, derived via immunoSEQ multiplex PCR, lists solely in-frame clones and lacks some. The data show approximately 46,000 clones, with almost 90% seen just once and approximately 5% held by the top ten. The chain combines TRBV5-1 with TRBJ1-1; 9 bases are shared with TRBD1. This sample comprised peripheral blood, obtained after pregnancy. This TCR was sampled from a female donor in good health, enrolled as a control in a pregnancy study. CDR3 region: CASSPWTGEDTEAFF. The CDR3 DNA is TGCGCCAGCAGCCCCTGGACAGGGGAGGACACTGAAGCTTTCTTT.